A selection of T cell receptor beta chains follows, all from one sample in a study of T cells after yellow fever vaccination. One entry per CDR3 protein results from TCRdb running MiXCR on the 5' RACE reads. Of about 550,000 distinct CDR3 sequences listed, under 25% are singletons. This specimen consisted of PBMCs, obtained 15 days after the yellow fever booster vaccination. The receptor set was obtained from a man aged 30-40 years who received the YFV17D yellow fever vaccine. Each CDR3 is given with its conserved first and last residue. D genes are given only for firm matches. Expanded clones are given a class, and other clones once, few, many or no size at all.

TRBV28,few,TRBJ2-7,TRBD1,CASRPDRVKYEQYF,TGTGCCAGCAGACCGGACAGGGTAAAGTACGAGCAGTACTTC
TRBV12-3/TRBV12-4,few,TRBJ1-3,.,CASSPQGNTIYF,TGTGCCAGCAGTCCACAGGGAAACACCATATATTTT
TRBV6-1,.,TRBJ2-2,.,CASSERPTARHTGELFF,TGTGCCAGCAGTGAACGTCCCACAGCTCGACACACCGGGGAGCTGTTTTTT
TRBV29-1,.,TRBJ2-7,.,CSVYGGTTGQYF,TGCAGCGTTTATGGGGGGACCACAGGGCAGTACTTC
TRBV5-6,few,TRBJ2-7,.,CASSKRQSTYEQYF,TGTGCCAGCAGCAAAAGACAGTCGACCTACGAGCAGTACTTC
TRBV20-1,.,TRBJ2-7,.,CSAAQGPEQYF,TGCAGTGCGGCTCAGGGGCCCGAGCAGTACTTC
TRBV6-1,.,TRBJ2-3,.,CASSGPGAAAQYF,TGTGCCAGCAGTGGCCCAGGTGCCGCCGCGCAGTATTTT
TRBV5-1,many,TRBJ2-7,.,CASSFDSYEQYF,TGCGCCAGCAGCTTCGATTCCTACGAGCAGTACTTC
TRBV7-9,.,TRBJ2-7,TRBD1,CASSLDREVREQYF,TGTGCCAGCAGCCTGGACAGGGAGGTTCGAGAGCAGTACTTC
TRBV20-1,few,TRBJ1-1,TRBD1,CSAGDRAAEAFF,TGCAGTGCGGGTGACAGGGCCGCTGAAGCTTTCTTT
TRBV6-2/TRBV6-3,few,TRBJ2-2,.,CASSHTTGRNTGELFF,TGTGCCAGCAGTCATACTACAGGAAGGAACACCGGGGAGCTGTTTTTT
TRBV4-3,.,TRBJ2-3,TRBD2,CASSQGLLAGTDTQYF,TGCGCCAGCAGCCAAGGGCTACTAGCGGGCACAGATACGCAGTATTTT
TRBV7-9,.,TRBJ2-3,TRBD2,CAGLLAGTDTQYF,TGTGCCGGCCTCCTAGCGGGCACAGATACGCAGTATTTT
TRBV29-1,few,TRBJ2-2,.,CSVALGGVGTGELFF,TGCAGCGTTGCGTTGGGGGGCGTTGGCACCGGGGAGCTGTTTTTT